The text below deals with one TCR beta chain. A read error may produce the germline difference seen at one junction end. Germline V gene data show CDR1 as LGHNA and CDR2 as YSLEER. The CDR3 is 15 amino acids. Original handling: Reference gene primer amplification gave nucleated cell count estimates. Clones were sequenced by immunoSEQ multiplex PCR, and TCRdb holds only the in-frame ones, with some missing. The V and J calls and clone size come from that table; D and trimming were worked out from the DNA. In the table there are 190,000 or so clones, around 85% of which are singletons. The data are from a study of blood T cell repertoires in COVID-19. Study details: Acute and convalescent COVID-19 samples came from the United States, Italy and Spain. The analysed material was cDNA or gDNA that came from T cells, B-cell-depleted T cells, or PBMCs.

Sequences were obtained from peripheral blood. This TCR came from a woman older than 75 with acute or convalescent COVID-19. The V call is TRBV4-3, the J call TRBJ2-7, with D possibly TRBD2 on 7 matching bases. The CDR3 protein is CGSPGGGGPTYEQYF. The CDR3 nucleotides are TGCGGCAGCCCGGGTGGGGGGGGGCCGACCTACGAGCAGTACTTC.